One sample yielded the 30 T cell receptor beta chains listed below, sequenced in a study of T cell responses to AZD1222 COVID-19 vaccine (dated by TCRdb to about 2021). This sample's time point label indicates: baseline before first vaccination. Library preparation used the immunoSEQ multiplex PCR assay. Sourced from immuneACCESS, this table was stored by TCRdb with only in-frame sequences that have V and J called. A share of the clones is absent; for the studies checked, an unresolved V gene accounts for under half, and the remainder has no known explanation. This sample gives 95,000 to 150,000 clones in total; 85% to 90% of them show up just once. 4.4% of the sample is taken by the ten largest. Source: peripheral blood, taken on day 0 of AZD1222 vaccination. Receptors originate from an adult in good health.

The V and J genes are TRBV5-1 and TRBJ1-2; D not certain. The CDR3 contains 13 residues. Trimming stripped 4 bases from V and 3 bases from J, with 10 bases between. Germline lookup yields CDR1 SGHRS and CDR2 YFSETQ. This CDR3 reads CASSPETDYGYTF. The DNA of the CDR3 is TGCGCCAGCAGCCCGGAGACGGACTATGGCTACACCTTC.

This rearrangement joins TRBV5-5 to TRBJ2-7; unclear D gene. The V and J ends lost 2 bases and 7 bases respectively, with 19 bases between them. Germline V lookup: CDR1 SGHKS, CDR2 YYEKEE (reference sequence). This CDR3 has 15 amino acids. CDR3: CASSFGVSPWGEQYF. In DNA, the CDR3 is TGTGCCAGCAGCTTCGGAGTCTCCCCCTGGGGAGAGCAGTACTTC.

This chain uses TRBV28 with TRBJ1-2, with D unresolved. This CDR3 has 12 amino acids. Germline V gives CDR1 MDHEN, CDR2 SYDVKM. Trimming took off 1 base at V and 8 bases at J, with 8 bases between the two ends. The CDR3 spells CASSLSLGGYTF. The CDR3 DNA is TGTGCCAGCAGTTTATCCTTAGGAGGCTACACCTTC.

This sequence joins TRBV30 and TRBJ2-7, with a possible D match to TRBD1 (5 bases). Germline CDR1 GTSNPN, CDR2 SVGIG (reference sequence). The CDR3 contains 11 residues. Trimming cost V 5 bases and J 7 bases, with 12 bases left between them. CDR3 sequence: CAWGQGGEQYF. CDR3 sequence (DNA): TGTGCCTGGGGCCAGGGTGGAGAGCAGTACTTC.

The sample holds one count of this clone. The rearrangement uses TRBV2 and TRBJ2-3, with 8 positions matching TRBD2. Germline lookup yields CDR1 SNHLY and CDR2 FYNNEI. V dropped 5 bases and J dropped 6; count of bases not matched to a gene: 7. The CDR3 consists of 14 residues. DNA for the CDR3: TGTGCCAGCAGTCGGGAGGGGCTAGGGGATACGCAGTATTTT. This gives the protein CASSREGLGDTQYF.

The V and J genes are TRBV7-2 and TRBJ1-1, with D perhaps matching TRBD1 (6 bases). V dropped 5 bases and J dropped 1 base, with 8 bases sitting between them. This CDR3 contains 13 residues. Germline V gene data show CDR1 as SGHTA and CDR2 as FQGNSA. CDR3 protein: CASSGTTNTEAFF. CDR3 sequence (DNA): TGTGCCAGCAGCGGGACAACGAACACTGAAGCTTTCTTT.

The rearrangement uses TRBV12-3 or TRBV12-4 and TRBJ1-2; D is unclear. This CDR3 spans 13 amino acids. The germline V and J ends were trimmed by 4 bases and 7 bases, with 13 bases remaining between them. The CDR3 region is CASSSGRQFGYTF. DNA of the CDR3: TGTGCCAGCAGTTCGGGCAGGCAGTTTGGCTACACCTTC.

This clone was recorded a few times. This rearrangement joins TRBV5-4 to TRBJ2-7; D is unclear. The CDR3 length is 13 residues. V was trimmed by 4 bases and J by 4 bases, leaving 12 bases between them. Germline V gene data show CDR1 as SGHNT and CDR2 as YYREEE (reference sequence). CDR3 sequence: CASSRTSGYEQYF. The CDR3 DNA sequence: TGTGCCAGCAGCCGGACCTCCGGGTACGAGCAGTACTTC.

The CDR3 protein is CASSPWDSPNYGYTF. For the CDR3, the DNA is TGTGCCAGCAGCCCTTGGGACAGCCCTAACTATGGCTACACCTTC. The chain has TRBV7-9 and TRBJ1-2; 7 nucleotides match TRBD1. The CDR3 runs 15 residues. V dropped 5 bases and J dropped 0; count of bases not matched to a gene: 6. Germline V gene data show CDR1 as SEHNR and CDR2 as FQNEAQ (reference sequence).

The rearrangement links TRBV2 to TRBJ2-7, with TRBD1 matching 10 bases. CDR3 length: 14 amino acids. CDR1 is SNHLY and CDR2 is FYNNEI in the germline V gene. J was trimmed by 5 bases and V by 6 bases; bases with no gene match: 7. CDR3 amino acids: CASRATGQGNEQYF. Written as DNA, the CDR3 is TGTGCCAGCAGAGCAACGGGACAGGGGAACGAGCAGTACTTC.

This clone was observed once. The chain uses TRBV28 and TRBJ1-6, with a tentative D call TRBD1 (5 bases). V dropped 7 bases and J dropped 11 bases, with 18 bases sitting between them. CDR3 length equals 14 residues. From germline, CDR1 is MDHEN and CDR2 SYDVKM. CDR3 sequence: CASNPGLGGTPLHF. CDR3 bases: TGTGCCAGCAACCCGGGACTGGGTGGCACACCCCTCCACTTT.

This clone was seen a handful of times. The rearrangement links TRBV7-9 to TRBJ2-3; no clear D. V dropped 5 bases and J dropped 2 bases, with 14 bases sitting between them. Germline CDR1 SEHNR, CDR2 FQNEAQ (reference sequence). This CDR3 spans 15 amino acids. In DNA, the CDR3 is TGTGCCAGCAGCCCGCCGACGGAAATCACAGATACGCAGTATTTT. Its protein product is CASSPPTEITDTQYF.

This clone was seen only once. The chain combines TRBV20-1 with TRBJ2-1, with a weak D call TRBD2 (6 bases). Deletions cut 3 bases from V and 7 bases from J, with 16 bases between. Germline CDR1 and CDR2: DFQATT and SNEGSKA (reference sequence). The CDR3 contains 14 residues. DNA for the CDR3: TGCAGTGCTAGTCGCCTAGCGACTCGTAATGAGCAGTTCTTC. This gives the protein CSASRLATRNEQFF.

The sample holds one count of this clone. The chain links TRBV28 to TRBJ1-5, with TRBD1 matching over 8 bases. Trimming at V came to 5 bases and at J to 9 bases, leaving 12 bases not matched to a gene. The CDR3 has 15 amino acids. Looked up from germline, CDR1 is MDHEN and CDR2 is SYDVKM. The CDR3 sequence: CASSMTGDAGMPQHF. CDR3 nucleotide sequence: TGTGCCAGCAGTATGACAGGGGACGCGGGGATGCCCCAGCATTTT.

The rearrangement joins TRBV5-4 to TRBJ2-3; the match to TRBD2 covers 7 bases. V was pared by 0 bases and J by 2 bases, with 6 bases of the junction left unmatched. The CDR3 length is 16 residues. Germline CDR1 and CDR2: SGHNT and YYREEE (reference sequence). This chain's CDR3 is CASSLGSGRSTDTQYF. The CDR3 DNA follows: TGTGCCAGCAGCTTGGGTAGCGGGCGATCCACAGATACGCAGTATTTT. The full variable domain, in which reference TRBV5-4 and TRBJ2-3 provide the parts outside the CDR3, is ETGVTQSPTHLIKTRGQQVTLRCSSQSGHNTVSWYQQALGQGPQFIFQYYREEENGRGNFPPRFSGLQFPNYSSELNVNALELDDSALYLCASSLGSGRSTDTQYFGPGTRLTVL.

The chain couples TRBV10-3 to TRBJ2-7, with D possibly matching TRBD1 (5 bases). This CDR3 contains 15 residues. V shed 4 bases and J shed 1 base, with 14 bases lying between them. Looked up from germline, CDR1 is ENHRY and CDR2 is SYGVKD. The CDR3 nucleotides are TGTGCCATCAGTGCGACCCTGCAGGGATCCTACGAGCAGTACTTC. Translated: CAISATLQGSYEQYF.

The V gene is TRBV19, the J gene TRBJ1-2, with a weak D call TRBD1 (5 bases). Deletions cut 3 bases from V and 0 bases from J, with 14 bases between. CDR3 length: 16 amino acids. Germline lookup yields CDR1 LNHDA and CDR2 SQIVND (reference sequence). DNA of the CDR3: TGTGCCAGTAGTATTGGGGGGAGGAAGGCTAACTATGGCTACACCTTC. Its protein is CASSIGGRKANYGYTF. The whole variable domain, filled in from reference TRBV19 and TRBJ1-2, reads DGGITQSPKYLFRKEGQNVTLSCEQNLNHDAMYWYRQDPGQGLRLIYYSQIVNDFQKGDIAEGYSVSREKKESFPLTVTSAQKNPTAFYLCASSIGGRKANYGYTFGSGTRLTVV.

The chain joins TRBV5-1 to TRBJ2-7; 8 positions agree with TRBD1. J lost 3 bases, V lost 0 bases, and 2 bases had no gene match. The CDR3 is 14 amino acids. Per germline, CDR1 SGHRS and CDR2 YFSETQ. CDR3 residues: CASSLVGQDYEQYF. DNA for the CDR3: TGCGCCAGCAGCTTGGTGGGACAGGACTACGAGCAGTACTTC.

The V call is TRBV12-3 or TRBV12-4, the J call TRBJ1-2, with 8 bases matching TRBD1. J was trimmed by 6 bases and V by 8 bases; bases with no gene match: 5. This CDR3 comprises 12 residues. The CDR3 sequence: CASLQGAHGYTF. CDR3 in DNA: TGTGCCAGCTTGCAGGGGGCGCATGGCTACACCTTC.

V and J are TRBV2 and TRBJ2-7, with 9 nucleotides matching TRBD1. Trimming removed 6 bases from V and 3 bases from J; junction bases left unmatched: 3. The CDR3 spans 13 residues. Germline V gene lookup returns CDR1 SNHLY and CDR2 FYNNEI. The CDR3 reads CASRGGQGYEQYF. The CDR3, as DNA: TGTGCCAGCAGGGGGGGACAGGGCTACGAGCAGTACTTC.

The chain is built from TRBV30 and TRBJ2-7, with D possibly being TRBD2 (6 bases). From germline, CDR1 is GTSNPN and CDR2 SVGIG (reference sequence). Trimming cost V 0 bases and J 5 bases, with 14 bases left between them. The CDR3 length is 14 residues. As DNA, the CDR3 is TGTGCCTGGAGTGTGGGGAGGATTGTCGACGAGCAGTACTTC. Protein: CAWSVGRIVDEQYF.

This chain links TRBV7-8 with TRBJ1-1, with D possibly TRBD1 on 6 matching bases. Trimming removed 7 bases from V and 2 bases from J, with 20 bases in between. Germline V gene lookup returns CDR1 SGHVS and CDR2 FQNEAQ. This CDR3 comprises 16 residues. The CDR3 DNA follows: TGTGCCAGCATCAGGACAGCCGTTAGTAAAAACACTGAAGCTTTCTTT. Translating it yields CASIRTAVSKNTEAFF.

The chain recombines TRBV3-1 (or the pseudogene TRBV3-2) with TRBJ2-7; TRBD2 agrees at 13 bases. Per the germline V gene, CDR1 is LGHDT and CDR2 is YNNKEL (reference sequence). The trim removed 4 bases at V and 4 bases at J, leaving 1 base unmatched. The CDR3 is 14 residues long. CDR3 protein: CASSPTSGGYEQYF. The CDR3, as DNA: TGTGCCAGCAGCCCGACTAGCGGGGGGTACGAGCAGTACTTC.

J is TRBJ1-6 and V is TRBV10-3; D uncertain. Trimming removed 1 base from V and 7 bases from J, with 11 bases in between. The CDR3 is 15 residues long. CDR1 is ENHRY, CDR2 SYGVKD, per germline. Written as DNA, the CDR3 is TGTGCCATCAGTGAGTTCAAGGGAGGGAATTCACCCCTCCACTTT. Its translation: CAISEFKGGNSPLHF.

The rearrangement uses TRBV7-6 and TRBJ1-1; 7 nucleotides line up with TRBD1. The CDR3 has 16 residues. The ends lost 5 bases at V and 3 bases at J; junction bases unmatched: 12. Germline V gene data show CDR1 as SGHVS and CDR2 as FNYEAQ. CDR3 DNA sequence: TGTGCCAGCAGCCCGACAGGGTGGGATGGATACACTGAAGCTTTCTTT. Its translation is CASSPTGWDGYTEAFF.

The chain carries TRBV3-1 (or the pseudogene TRBV3-2) and TRBJ2-7, with D perhaps assigned TRBD1 or TRBD2 (5 bases each). Germline V gene data show CDR1 as LGHDT and CDR2 as YNNKEL (reference sequence). The CDR3 spans 17 residues. Trimming removed 3 bases from V and 4 bases from J, with 22 bases in between. The DNA for the CDR3 is TGTGCCAGCAGCCAGGGGACCGAAGGGACCCTGTTATACGAGCAGTACTTC. Protein sequence: CASSQGTEGTLLYEQYF.

The V call is TRBV3-1 (or the pseudogene TRBV3-2), the J call TRBJ2-1, with TRBD1 identical over 7 bases. This CDR3 has 15 residues. Germline-derived CDR1 and CDR2 are LGHDT and YNNKEL (reference sequence). The V segment lost 0 bases and the J segment 6 bases; nucleotides outside the gene matches: 5. CDR3 amino acids: CASSQEPTGLNEQFF. DNA of the CDR3: TGTGCCAGCAGCCAAGAGCCGACAGGGCTCAATGAGCAGTTCTTC.

J is TRBJ2-3 and V is TRBV2, with 8 bases identical to TRBD2. V lost 10 bases, J lost 2 bases, and 8 bases stayed unmatched. The germline CDR1 and CDR2 sequences are SNHLY and FYNNEI. The CDR3 loop spans 14 amino acids. Written as DNA, the CDR3 is TGTGCCACCCGGTTAGCGGGAAACACAGATACGCAGTATTTT. Protein product: CATRLAGNTDTQYF.

The rearrangement uses TRBV29-1 and TRBJ1-6; 8 bases fit TRBD1. This CDR3 is built from 13 residues. Germline V lookup: CDR1 SQVTM, CDR2 ANQGSEA. V lost 7 bases, J lost 8 bases, and 7 bases stayed unmatched. The CDR3 DNA is TGCAGCGCTCGCGGACAGGGTGATTCACCCCTCCACTTT. Its protein is CSARGQGDSPLHF.

This chain links TRBV28 with TRBJ2-3; D possibly uses TRBD1 or TRBD2 (6 bases each). Looked up from germline, CDR1 is MDHEN and CDR2 is SYDVKM. The CDR3 sequence is 17 residues long. The V end was cut by 4 bases, the J end by 6 bases, with 23 bases between. CDR3 nucleotide sequence: TGTGCCAGCAGTTCACCCGCCCCCGGGGGCTCGCGGGATACGCAGTATTTT. It translates to CASSSPAPGGSRDTQYF.